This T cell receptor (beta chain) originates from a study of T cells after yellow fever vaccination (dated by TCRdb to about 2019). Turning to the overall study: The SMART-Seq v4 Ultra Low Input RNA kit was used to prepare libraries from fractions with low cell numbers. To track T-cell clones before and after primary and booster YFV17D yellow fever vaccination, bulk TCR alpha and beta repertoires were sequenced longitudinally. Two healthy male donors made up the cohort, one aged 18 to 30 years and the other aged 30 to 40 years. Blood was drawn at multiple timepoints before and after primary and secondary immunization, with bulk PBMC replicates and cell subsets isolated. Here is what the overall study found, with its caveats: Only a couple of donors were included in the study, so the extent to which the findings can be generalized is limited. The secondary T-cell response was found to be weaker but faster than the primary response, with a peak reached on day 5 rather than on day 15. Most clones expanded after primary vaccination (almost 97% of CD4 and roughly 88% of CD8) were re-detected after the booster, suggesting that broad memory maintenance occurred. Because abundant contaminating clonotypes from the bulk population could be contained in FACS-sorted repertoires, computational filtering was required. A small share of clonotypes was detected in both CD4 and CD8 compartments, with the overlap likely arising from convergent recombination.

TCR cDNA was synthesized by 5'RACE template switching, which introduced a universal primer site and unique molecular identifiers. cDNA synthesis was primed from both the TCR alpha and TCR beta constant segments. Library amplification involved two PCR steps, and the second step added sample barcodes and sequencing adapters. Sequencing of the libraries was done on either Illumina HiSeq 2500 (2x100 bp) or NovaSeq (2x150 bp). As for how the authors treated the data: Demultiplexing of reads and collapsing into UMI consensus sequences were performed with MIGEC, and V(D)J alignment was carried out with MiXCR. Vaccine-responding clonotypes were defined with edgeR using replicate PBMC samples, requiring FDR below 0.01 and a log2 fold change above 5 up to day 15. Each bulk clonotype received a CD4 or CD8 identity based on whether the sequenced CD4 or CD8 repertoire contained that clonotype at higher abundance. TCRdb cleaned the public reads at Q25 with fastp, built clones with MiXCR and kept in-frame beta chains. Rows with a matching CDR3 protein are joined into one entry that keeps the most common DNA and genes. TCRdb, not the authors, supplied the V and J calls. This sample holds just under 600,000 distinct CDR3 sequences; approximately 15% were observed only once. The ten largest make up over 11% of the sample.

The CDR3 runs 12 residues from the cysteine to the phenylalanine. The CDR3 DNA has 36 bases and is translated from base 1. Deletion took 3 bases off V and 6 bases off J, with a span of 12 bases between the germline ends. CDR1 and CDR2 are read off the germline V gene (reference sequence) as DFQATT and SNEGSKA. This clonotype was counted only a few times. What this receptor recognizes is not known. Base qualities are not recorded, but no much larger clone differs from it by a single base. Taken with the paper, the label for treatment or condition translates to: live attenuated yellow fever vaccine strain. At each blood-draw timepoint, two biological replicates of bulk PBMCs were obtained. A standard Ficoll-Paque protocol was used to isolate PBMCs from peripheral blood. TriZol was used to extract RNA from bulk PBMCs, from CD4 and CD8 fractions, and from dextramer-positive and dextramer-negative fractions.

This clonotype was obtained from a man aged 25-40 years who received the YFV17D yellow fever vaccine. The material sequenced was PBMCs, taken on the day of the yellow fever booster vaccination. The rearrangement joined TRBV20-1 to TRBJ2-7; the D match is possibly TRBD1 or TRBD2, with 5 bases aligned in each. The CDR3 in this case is CSASVQGREQYF. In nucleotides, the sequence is TGCAGTGCTAGTGTCCAGGGACGCGAGCAGTACTTC.